This entry describes one T cell receptor (beta chain). Its antigen is not known. Libraries were prepared by immunoSEQ multiplex PCR; TCRdb keeps only in-frame clonotypes and omits some of them. The table has approximately 9,900 clones, over 65% seen once; the top ten hold approximately 10%. This entry is derived from a study of PD-1 blockade in classical Hodgkin lymphoma. This CDR3 region has 15 residues. Trimming removed 4 bases from V and 4 bases from J; junction bases left unmatched: 7. Germline V gene sequence: CDR1 SGHRS, CDR2 YFSETQ. Whole-study findings and limits: Exclusion applied to patients who initiated nivolumab less than 1 year following ASCT. TCR diversity in CD4+, not CD8+, cells rose significantly by C4D1.

Sample time point: cycle 4 day 1 (C4D1), after about 6 weeks of nivolumab. There was relapse after autologous stem cell transplantation in every patient, and there was variation in brentuximab vedotin exposure. It was by magnetic negative selection that CD8+ T cells were isolated from thawed PBMCs. Reported best responses ranged across complete response, partial response or progressive disease. The rearrangement links TRBV5-1 to TRBJ2-1, with TRBD2 matching over 8 bases. The receptor was isolated from a human donor with classical Hodgkin lymphoma. Source: CD8+ T cells from blood, taken before the fourth cycle of nivolumab. For the CDR3, the DNA is TGCGCCAGCAGCCTTTATAGCGGGACGTACAATGAGCAGTTCTTC. Its translation is CASSLYSGTYNEQFF. The full variable domain, with the rest looked up from reference TRBV5-1 and TRBJ2-1, is KAGVTQTPRYLIKTRGQQVTLSCSPISGHRSVSWYQQTPGQGLQFLFEYFSETQRNKGNFPGRFSGRQFSNSRSEMNVSTLELGDSALYLCASSLYSGTYNEQFFGPGTRLTVL.